This T cell receptor (beta chain) was sequenced in a study of neurological immune-mediated disorders. Study results and caveats: Whereas HTLV-1-associated myelopathy showed the most TCR clonal expansion, multiple sclerosis showed the least, with levels below those of healthy controls. One related-CDR3 cluster, which may be a signature, held the repertoires of 18 of 34 multiple sclerosis patients after phylogenetic grouping.

Comment on this clonotype: Its target is not known. Mismatch with germline at one junction end may stem from a read error.

By 5'RACE with 10-nucleotide random UMIs, the cDNA was made. Sequencing runs each generated in excess of 180 million TCR-beta sequences derived from 15-18 subjects. TCRdb recomputed calls from the 5' RACE reads with MiXCR, one row per CDR3 protein. The sample includes roughly 60,000 distinct CDR3 sequences, around 4.7% seen only once; the top ten take 3% to 4%. Germline V CDR1 and CDR2: SGHRS, YFSETQ. The length of the CDR3 is 15 residues. Material for sequencing was PBMCs. The chain recombines TRBV5-1 with TRBJ1-1; the D is unclear. The sequence came from a woman in her 50s with multiple sclerosis. In nucleotides, the CDR3 is TGCGCCAGCAGGTTGGGGAGAGCCCTGAACACTGAAGCTTTCTTT. This gives the protein CASRLGRALNTEAFF.